This T cell receptor beta chain was retrieved from a study of blood T cell repertoires in COVID-19. Overall study: COVID-19 samples collected from the United States, Italy and Spain covered acute and convalescent phases. The analysed material was cDNA or gDNA that came from T cells, B-cell-depleted T cells, or PBMCs.

As originally analysed: The authors estimated nucleated cell counts from reference gene primer amplification. Profiling relied on immunoSEQ multiplex PCR, and the TCRdb table lists in-frame clones only, not all of them. From that table come the V and J calls and clone size; the DNA was used to work out D and trimming. The table shows 240,000 or so clones, with approximately 86% occurring only once. Trimming stripped 1 base from V and 3 bases from J, with 12 bases between. The CDR3 has 15 amino acids. CDR1 is MNHEY and CDR2 is SMNVEV in the germline V gene (reference sequence). The chain joins TRBV27 to TRBJ2-5; possible D gene TRBD2, 5 bases. Material: peripheral blood. The clonotype was recovered from a woman aged 30 to 39 who had recovered from COVID-19. The CDR3 is CASSLFIRGEETQYF. The CDR3 DNA follows: TGTGCCAGCAGTTTATTCATTCGGGGAGAAGAGACCCAGTACTTC.